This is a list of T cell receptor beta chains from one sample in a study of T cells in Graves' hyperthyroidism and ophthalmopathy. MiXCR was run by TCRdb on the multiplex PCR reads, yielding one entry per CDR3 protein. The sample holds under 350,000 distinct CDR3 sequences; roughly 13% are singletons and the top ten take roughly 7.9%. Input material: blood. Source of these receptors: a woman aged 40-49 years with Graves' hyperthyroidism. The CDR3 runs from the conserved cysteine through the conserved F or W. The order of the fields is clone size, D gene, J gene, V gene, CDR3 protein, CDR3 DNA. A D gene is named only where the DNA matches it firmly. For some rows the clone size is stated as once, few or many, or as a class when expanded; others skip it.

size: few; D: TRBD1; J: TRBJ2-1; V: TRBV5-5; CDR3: CASRSPGQGAHEQFF; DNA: TGTGCCAGCAGATCTCCGGGACAGGGGGCACATGAGCAGTTCTTC
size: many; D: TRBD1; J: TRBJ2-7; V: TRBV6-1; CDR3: CASTYRDRVYEQYF; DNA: TGTGCCAGCACCTACCGGGACAGGGTCTACGAGCAGTACTTC
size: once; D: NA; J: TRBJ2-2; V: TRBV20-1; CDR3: CSASTVNTGELFF; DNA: TGCAGTGCCTCTACGGTGAACACCGGGGAGCTGTTTTTT
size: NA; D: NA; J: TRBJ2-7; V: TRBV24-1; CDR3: CATSDGPSYEQYF; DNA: TGTGCCACCAGTGATGGGCCTTCCTACGAGCAGTACTTC
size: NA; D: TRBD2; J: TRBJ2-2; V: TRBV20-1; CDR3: CSARPAGAGNTGELFF; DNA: TGCAGTGCTAGACCAGCGGGGGCTGGGAACACCGGGGAGCTGTTTTTT
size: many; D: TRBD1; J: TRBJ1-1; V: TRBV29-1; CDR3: CSVEEFGTAMNTEAFF; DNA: TGCAGCGTTGAAGAGTTTGGGACAGCCATGAACACTGAAGCTTTCTTT
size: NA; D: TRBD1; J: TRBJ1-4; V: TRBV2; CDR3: CVRSVGQGNEKLFF; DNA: TGTGTCCGCAGTGTGGGACAGGGGAACGAAAAACTGTTTTTT
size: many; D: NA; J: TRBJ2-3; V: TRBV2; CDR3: CASRKGSTDTQYF; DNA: TGTGCCAGCAGAAAGGGGAGCACAGATACGCAGTATTTT
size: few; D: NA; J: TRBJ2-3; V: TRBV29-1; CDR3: CSVDRGTDTQYF; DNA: TGCAGCGTTGACAGGGGAACAGATACGCAGTATTTT
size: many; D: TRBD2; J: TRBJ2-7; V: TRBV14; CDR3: CASSPSGRSHEQYF; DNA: TGTGCCAGCAGCCCTAGCGGGAGGTCCCACGAGCAGTACTTC
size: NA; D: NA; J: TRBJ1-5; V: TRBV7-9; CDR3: CASSLPDGNQPQHF; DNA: TGTGCCAGCAGCTTACCAGATGGCAATCAGCCCCAGCATTTT
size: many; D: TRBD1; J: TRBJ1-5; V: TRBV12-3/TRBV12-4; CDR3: CASSSGQGMGNQPQHF; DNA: TGTGCCAGCAGTTCGGGACAGGGTATGGGCAATCAGCCCCAGCATTTT
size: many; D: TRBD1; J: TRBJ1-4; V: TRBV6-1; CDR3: CASRYDRGLEKLFF; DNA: TGTGCCAGCAGATACGACAGGGGGCTTGAAAAACTGTTTTTT
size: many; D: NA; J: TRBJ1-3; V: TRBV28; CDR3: CASSLAGVRGNTIYF; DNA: TGTGCCAGCAGCCTCGCAGGGGTGAGGGGAAACACCATATATTTT
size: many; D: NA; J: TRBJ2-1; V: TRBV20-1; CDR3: CSARHSRDTFNEQFF; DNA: TGCAGTGCTAGGCATTCGAGGGACACCTTCAATGAGCAGTTCTTC
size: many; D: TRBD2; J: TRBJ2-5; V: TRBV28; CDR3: CASSRLAGGPGETQYF; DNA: TGTGCCAGCAGTCGACTAGCGGGAGGGCCAGGGGAGACCCAGTACTTC
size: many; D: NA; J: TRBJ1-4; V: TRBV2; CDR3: CASSGLGEKLFF; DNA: TGTGCCAGCAGTGGGTTGGGGGAAAAACTGTTTTTT
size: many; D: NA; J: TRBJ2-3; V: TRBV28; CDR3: CASSTWRIRTDTQYF; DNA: TGTGCCAGCAGCACATGGCGGATTCGCACAGATACGCAGTATTTT
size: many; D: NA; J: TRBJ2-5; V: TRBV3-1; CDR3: CASSAVLGRTHGQETQYF; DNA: TGTGCCAGCAGTGCAGTACTGGGGAGGACACACGGGCAAGAGACCCAGTACTTC
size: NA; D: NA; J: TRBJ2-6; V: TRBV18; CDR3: CASSPGIPSGANVLTF; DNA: TGTGCCAGCTCACCGGGGATTCCTTCTGGGGCCAACGTCCTGACTTTC
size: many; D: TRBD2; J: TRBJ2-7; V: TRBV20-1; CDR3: CSAILAGGPYEQYF; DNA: TGCAGTGCGATACTAGCGGGAGGGCCCTACGAGCAGTACTTC
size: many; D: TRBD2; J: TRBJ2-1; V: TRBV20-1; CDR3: CSARDLGGSYNEQFF; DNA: TGCAGTGCTAGAGATCTGGGGGGGTCTTACAATGAGCAGTTCTTC
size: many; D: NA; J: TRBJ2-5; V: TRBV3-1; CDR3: CASSHATETQYF; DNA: TGTGCCAGCAGCCACGCTACAGAGACCCAGTACTTC
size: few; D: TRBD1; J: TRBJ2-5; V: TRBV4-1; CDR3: CASSQDTGTGGLEETQYF; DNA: TGCGCCAGCAGCCAAGATACCGGGACAGGGGGCTTGGAGGAGACCCAGTACTTC
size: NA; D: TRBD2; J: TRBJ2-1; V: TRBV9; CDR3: CASSVGLAGGGDEQFF; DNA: TGTGCCAGCAGCGTAGGTCTAGCGGGAGGAGGGGATGAGCAGTTCTTC
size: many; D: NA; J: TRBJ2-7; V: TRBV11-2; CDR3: CASGGLKLDEQYF; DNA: TGTGCCAGCGGAGGACTAAAACTCGACGAGCAGTACTTC
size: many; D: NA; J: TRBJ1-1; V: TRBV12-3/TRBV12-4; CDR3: CASSYRGALVAFF; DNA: TGTGCCAGCAGTTATCGGGGGGCCCTGGTTGCTTTCTTT
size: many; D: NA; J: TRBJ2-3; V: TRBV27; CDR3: CASSPERAKDTQYF; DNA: TGTGCCAGCAGTCCCGAGCGCGCGAAAGATACGCAGTATTTT
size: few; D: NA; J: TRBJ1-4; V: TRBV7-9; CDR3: CASSLGLGQSNEKLFF; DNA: TGTGCCAGCAGCTTAGGCCTCGGACAGTCTAATGAAAAACTGTTTTTT
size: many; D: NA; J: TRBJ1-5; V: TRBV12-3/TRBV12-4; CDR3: CASSPAHQPQHF; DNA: TGTGCCAGCAGCCCAGCACATCAGCCCCAGCATTTT
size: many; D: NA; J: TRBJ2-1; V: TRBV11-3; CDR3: CASSSRVYDEQFF; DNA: TGTGCCAGCAGCTCCCGAGTATACGATGAGCAGTTCTTC
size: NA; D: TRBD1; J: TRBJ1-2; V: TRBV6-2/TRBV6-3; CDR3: CASSIQGSYGYTF; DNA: TGTGCCAGCAGTATACAGGGGAGCTATGGCTACACCTTC
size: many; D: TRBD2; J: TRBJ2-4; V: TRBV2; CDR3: CASRGTTAAIAKNIQYF; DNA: TGTGCCAGCAGGGGGACTACGGCCGCTATCGCCAAAAACATTCAGTACTTC
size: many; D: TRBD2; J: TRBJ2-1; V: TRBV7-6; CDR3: CASSLRSSGIGYNEQFF; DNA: TGTGCCAGCAGCTTACGGTCAAGCGGGATCGGCTACAATGAGCAGTTCTTC
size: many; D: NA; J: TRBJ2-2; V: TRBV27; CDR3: CASSLLPPRELFF; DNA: TGTGCCAGCAGTTTATTGCCCCCAAGGGAGCTGTTTTTT
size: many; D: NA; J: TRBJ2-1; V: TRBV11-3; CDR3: CASSLVPRDEQFF; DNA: TGTGCCAGCAGCTTAGTACCTAGGGATGAGCAGTTCTTC
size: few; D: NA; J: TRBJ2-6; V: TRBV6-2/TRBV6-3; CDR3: CASSYGLLTGANVLTF; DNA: TGTGCCAGCAGTTACGGACTACTTACTGGGGCCAACGTCCTGACTTTC
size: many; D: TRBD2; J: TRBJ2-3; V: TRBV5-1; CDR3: CASSPNGRARDTQYF; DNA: TGCGCCAGCAGCCCCAACGGGAGGGCCAGAGATACGCAGTATTTT
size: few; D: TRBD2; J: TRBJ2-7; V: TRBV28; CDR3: CASTEGGVHEQYF; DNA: TGTGCCAGCACCGAGGGAGGGGTCCACGAGCAGTACTTC
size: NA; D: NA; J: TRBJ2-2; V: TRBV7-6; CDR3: CASRGQLNTGELFF; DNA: TGTGCCAGCAGAGGACAGTTGAACACCGGGGAGCTGTTTTTT